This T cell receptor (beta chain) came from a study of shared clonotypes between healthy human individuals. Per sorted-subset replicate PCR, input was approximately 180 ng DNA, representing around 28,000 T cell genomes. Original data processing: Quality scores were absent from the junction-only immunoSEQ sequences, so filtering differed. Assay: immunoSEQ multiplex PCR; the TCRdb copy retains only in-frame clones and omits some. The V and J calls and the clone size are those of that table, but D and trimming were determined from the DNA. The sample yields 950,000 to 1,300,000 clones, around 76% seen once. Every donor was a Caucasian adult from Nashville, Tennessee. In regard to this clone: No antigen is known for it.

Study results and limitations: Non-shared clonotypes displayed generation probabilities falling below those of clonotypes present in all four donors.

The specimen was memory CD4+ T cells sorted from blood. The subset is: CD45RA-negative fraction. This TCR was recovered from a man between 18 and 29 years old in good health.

CDR3 in DNA: TGTGCCAGCTCACCACGATCAGGGGGCTATACCTACGAGCAGTACTTC. This sequence encodes CASSPRSGGYTYEQYF. The chain carries TRBV18 and TRBJ2-7; TRBD1 aligns across 8 bases. Germline CDR1 reads KGHSH; CDR2 reads LQKENI. The CDR3 has 16 residues. V was pared by 1 base and J by 2 bases, with 7 bases of the junction left unmatched.